Here is one T cell receptor (beta chain) with its context. Its antigen remains unidentified. The record originates from a study of PD-1 blockade in classical Hodgkin lymphoma. Findings and caveats of the study: Possible causes of repertoire differences, disease activity or prior therapy, remain undefined.

TCRdb keeps only in-frame clones here, not all; method: immunoSEQ multiplex PCR. The sample has about 84,000 clones; roughly 90% are singletons. The CDR3 extends over 11 amino acids. Germline V CDR1 and CDR2: MNHNS, SASEGT. V dropped 10 bases and J dropped 8; count of bases not matched to a gene: 6. Every patient had relapsed following autologous stem cell transplantation, and cohorts differed in brentuximab vedotin exposure. Under best response, outcomes were complete response, partial response or progressive disease. The material was peripheral blood mononuclear cells (PBMCs), obtained at baseline. The sequence came from a human donor with classical Hodgkin lymphoma. The genes are TRBV6-1 and TRBJ1-2; 8 nucleotides agree with TRBD1. In DNA form, the CDR3 reads TGTGCCATCAGGACAGGGCAAGGCTACACCTTC. Amino acid sequence: CAIRTGQGYTF.